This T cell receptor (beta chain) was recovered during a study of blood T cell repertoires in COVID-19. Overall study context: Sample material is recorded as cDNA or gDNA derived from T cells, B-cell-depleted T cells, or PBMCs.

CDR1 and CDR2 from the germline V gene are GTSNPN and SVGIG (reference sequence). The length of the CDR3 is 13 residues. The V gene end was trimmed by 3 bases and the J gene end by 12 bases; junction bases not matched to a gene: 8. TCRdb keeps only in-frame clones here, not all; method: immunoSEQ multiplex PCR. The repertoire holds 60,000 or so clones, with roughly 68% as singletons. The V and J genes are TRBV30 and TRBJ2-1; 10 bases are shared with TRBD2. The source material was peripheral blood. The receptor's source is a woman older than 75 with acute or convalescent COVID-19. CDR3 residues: CAWRGKREGRQFF. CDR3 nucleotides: TGTGCCTGGAGGGGAAAGCGGGAGGGTAGGCAGTTCTTC.